Listed below are T cell receptor beta chains from one sample, sequenced in a study of blood T cells in healthy people across ages. Each CDR3 protein is one row after TCRdb ran MiXCR on the 5' RACE reads. The table includes over 1.5 million distinct CDR3 sequences, roughly 49% detected once. The specimen sequenced was blood. All receptors derive from a middle-aged woman in good health. Both conserved end residues are part of each CDR3. D genes are given only for firm matches. A row's size may be missing; if present it is once, few, many or a size class.

clone size: few
D gene: -
J gene: TRBJ2-5
V gene: TRBV6-5
CDR3 protein: CASSLRTTGEQYF

clone size: -
D gene: TRBD2
J gene: TRBJ2-5
V gene: TRBV5-1
CDR3 protein: CASSFNGGEETQYF

clone size: -
D gene: -
J gene: TRBJ2-1
V gene: TRBV7-2
CDR3 protein: CASSLGPAAYNEQFF

clone size: few
D gene: TRBD1
J gene: TRBJ1-1
V gene: TRBV20-1
CDR3 protein: CSATGQGNTEAFF

clone size: -
D gene: TRBD1
J gene: TRBJ1-5
V gene: TRBV20-1
CDR3 protein: CSASPGTGGRSNQPQHF

clone size: -
D gene: -
J gene: TRBJ1-5
V gene: TRBV2
CDR3 protein: CASSEGGRLSNQPQHF

clone size: -
D gene: TRBD2
J gene: -
V gene: TRBV20-1
CDR3 protein: CSASLAGPLYNEQYF

clone size: once
D gene: TRBD2
J gene: TRBJ2-3
V gene: TRBV6-5
CDR3 protein: CASGYSISSGDSTDTQYF

clone size: few
D gene: TRBD2
J gene: TRBJ2-1
V gene: TRBV20-1
CDR3 protein: CSARGPRRGANNEQFF

clone size: -
D gene: -
J gene: TRBJ2-1
V gene: TRBV25-1
CDR3 protein: CASSGEGLNEQFF

clone size: -
D gene: TRBD1
J gene: TRBJ2-3
V gene: TRBV27
CDR3 protein: CASSSAGTGYTDTQYF

clone size: -
D gene: -
J gene: TRBJ2-1
V gene: TRBV20-1
CDR3 protein: CSAGGRDEQFF

clone size: -
D gene: TRBD2
J gene: TRBJ2-3
V gene: TRBV7-2
CDR3 protein: CASSSSLGGGRGTDTQYF

clone size: few
D gene: TRBD2
J gene: TRBJ2-5
V gene: TRBV28
CDR3 protein: CASSLFSGVKETQYF

clone size: -
D gene: -
J gene: TRBJ2-6
V gene: TRBV11-1
CDR3 protein: CASSLSGQTGEANPQSGANVLTF

clone size: few
D gene: TRBD1
J gene: TRBJ1-4
V gene: TRBV25-1
CDR3 protein: CASRRGLTNEKLFF

clone size: few
D gene: TRBD1
J gene: TRBJ2-1
V gene: TRBV5-6
CDR3 protein: CASSFPPGQEYNEQFF

clone size: -
D gene: -
J gene: TRBJ2-1
V gene: TRBV28
CDR3 protein: CASRGVKGDDSGDEQFF

clone size: -
D gene: -
J gene: TRBJ1-2
V gene: TRBV28
CDR3 protein: CASKTASYGYTF

clone size: few
D gene: TRBD1
J gene: TRBJ1-2
V gene: TRBV19
CDR3 protein: CASSTRQGQPSGYTF

clone size: -
D gene: -
J gene: TRBJ2-6
V gene: TRBV9
CDR3 protein: CASSVVKGTGANVLTF

clone size: once
D gene: TRBD2
J gene: TRBJ2-4
V gene: TRBV18
CDR3 protein: CASSPLRGGDRDIQYF

clone size: -
D gene: -
J gene: TRBJ1-4
V gene: TRBV28
CDR3 protein: CASSPRDDEKLFF

clone size: -
D gene: -
J gene: TRBJ1-2
V gene: TRBV28
CDR3 protein: CASSSPGDYGYTF

clone size: few
D gene: -
J gene: TRBJ2-7
V gene: TRBV6-2/TRBV6-3
CDR3 protein: CASTEFTYGEQYF

clone size: -
D gene: TRBD1
J gene: -
V gene: TRBV6-6
CDR3 protein: CASTTDRDRPYEQYF

clone size: -
D gene: -
J gene: TRBJ2-5
V gene: TRBV3-1
CDR3 protein: CASGNRAQETQYF

clone size: few
D gene: TRBD1
J gene: TRBJ1-2
V gene: TRBV27
CDR3 protein: CASSFGTGINYGYTF

clone size: few
D gene: -
J gene: TRBJ2-5
V gene: TRBV20-1
CDR3 protein: CSAREVTWETQYF

clone size: few
D gene: -
J gene: TRBJ1-2
V gene: TRBV7-8
CDR3 protein: CASSLGVTPYGYTF

clone size: once
D gene: TRBD2
J gene: TRBJ2-1
V gene: TRBV16
CDR3 protein: CASSPTSGVNEQFF

clone size: -
D gene: TRBD1
J gene: TRBJ2-1
V gene: TRBV19
CDR3 protein: CASSIRGPGNEQFF

clone size: -
D gene: -
J gene: TRBJ2-3
V gene: TRBV6-5
CDR3 protein: CASSYSNGRDTQYF

clone size: few
D gene: -
J gene: TRBJ2-6
V gene: TRBV5-1
CDR3 protein: CASSLSAGASGANVLTF

clone size: few
D gene: TRBD2
J gene: TRBJ2-5
V gene: TRBV9
CDR3 protein: CASSGAGAQETQYF

clone size: -
D gene: -
J gene: TRBJ2-4
V gene: TRBV6-6
CDR3 protein: CASSYGAMTGSQNIQYF

clone size: few
D gene: -
J gene: TRBJ2-6
V gene: TRBV7-2
CDR3 protein: CASSYTEPSRAGANVLTF

clone size: -
D gene: TRBD2
J gene: TRBJ2-1
V gene: TRBV15
CDR3 protein: CATRPTSGGYNEQFF

clone size: few
D gene: -
J gene: TRBJ2-1
V gene: TRBV24-1
CDR3 protein: CATSESNEQFF

clone size: -
D gene: -
J gene: TRBJ1-1
V gene: TRBV7-9
CDR3 protein: CASSPSQGGTEAFF

clone size: -
D gene: -
J gene: TRBJ2-1
V gene: TRBV20-1
CDR3 protein: CSASRRGASYNEQFF

clone size: -
D gene: TRBD1
J gene: TRBJ1-2
V gene: TRBV5-1
CDR3 protein: CASSAIQGDLYGYTF

clone size: -
D gene: -
J gene: TRBJ1-6
V gene: TRBV12-3/TRBV12-4
CDR3 protein: CASSFTGTKFSLHF

clone size: -
D gene: -
J gene: TRBJ2-3
V gene: TRBV20-1
CDR3 protein: CSAHKSDTQYF

clone size: -
D gene: -
J gene: TRBJ2-1
V gene: TRBV7-3
CDR3 protein: CASSLAASRGFNEQFF

clone size: -
D gene: TRBD1
J gene: TRBJ2-7
V gene: TRBV6-2/TRBV6-3
CDR3 protein: CASRAVGQGSSYEQYF

clone size: -
D gene: -
J gene: TRBJ1-2
V gene: TRBV4-3
CDR3 protein: CASSRSQWFRGYTF

clone size: -
D gene: -
J gene: TRBJ2-5
V gene: TRBV29-1
CDR3 protein: CSGGLRGQETQYF

clone size: few
D gene: TRBD2
J gene: TRBJ2-5
V gene: TRBV28
CDR3 protein: CASSLGTSGGTQETQYF

clone size: few
D gene: TRBD2
J gene: TRBJ2-7
V gene: TRBV7-2
CDR3 protein: CASSTRLAGAHEQYF

clone size: few
D gene: TRBD2
J gene: TRBJ2-7
V gene: TRBV10-3
CDR3 protein: CAIRTSGGAYEQYF

clone size: -
D gene: -
J gene: TRBJ2-5
V gene: TRBV15
CDR3 protein: CATSRGSTQETQYF

clone size: -
D gene: TRBD2
J gene: TRBJ2-5
V gene: TRBV7-2
CDR3 protein: CASSLPTSGGDYQETQYF

clone size: many
D gene: TRBD2
J gene: TRBJ2-1
V gene: TRBV7-2
CDR3 protein: CASSLRLAGGYNEQFF

clone size: -
D gene: -
J gene: TRBJ1-4
V gene: TRBV12-3/TRBV12-4
CDR3 protein: CASSPYGGQDEKLFF

clone size: few
D gene: -
J gene: TRBJ2-1
V gene: TRBV28
CDR3 protein: CASSSHYFYNEQFF

clone size: few
D gene: -
J gene: TRBJ2-4
V gene: TRBV28
CDR3 protein: CASSPREYGNIQYF

clone size: -
D gene: -
J gene: TRBJ1-1
V gene: TRBV28
CDR3 protein: CASSPQDRLEAFF